This T cell receptor beta chain was obtained from a study of identical twins. Broader study findings: Weaker excess sharing between twins was seen in beta out-of-frame sequences.

On this clonotype: Its antigen is not known.

The CDR3 loop spans 17 amino acids. The germline V and J ends were trimmed by 4 bases and 0 bases, with 14 bases remaining between them. Germline loops: CDR1 SGHRS, CDR2 YFSETQ. Via MiXCR, TCRdb re-called the 5' RACE reads, giving one row per CDR3 protein. The repertoire includes approximately 230,000 distinct CDR3 sequences, 11% to 15% of them detected once, and around 8.3% sits in the top ten. The sequenced sample was memory (CD45RO+) T cells sorted from blood. The gene calls are TRBV5-1 and TRBJ1-6; no clear D. The TCR sequence derives from a woman aged 18-35 years in good health. The DNA of the CDR3 is TGCGCCAGCAGCCCTCTTTCTTCCGGCTCCTATAATTCACCCCTCCACTTT. Amino acid sequence: CASSPLSSGSYNSPLHF.